This is a list of T cell receptor beta chains from one sample in a study of T-cell reconstitution after alpha-beta-depleted transplantation in children. TCRdb processed the PCR reads anew with MiXCR; each CDR3 protein has one entry. The data contain about 70,000 distinct CDR3 sequences, approximately 10% of them singletons. Sequenced material: PBMCs, taken before TCRalphabeta/CD19-depleted stem cell transplant. The receptors were sampled from a boy aged 10-17 years with acute myeloid leukemia, due to receive a stem cell transplant. CDR3s include the opening cysteine and the closing phenylalanine or tryptophan. The D gene is left open where the match is weak. Size is stated for part of the rows, as once, few or many counts, or as a class when the clone is expanded.

d_call	clone_size	j_call	v_call	cdr3_nt	cdr3_aa
TRBD2	NA	TRBJ2-4	TRBV2	TGTGCCAGCAGGCCTCTAGCGGGAGGGCCGCTAGCCAAAAACATTCAGTACTTC	CASRPLAGGPLAKNIQYF
TRBD1	many	TRBJ2-7	TRBV20-1	TGCAGTGCTAGACCGGGACAGACACCCTCCTACGAGCAGTACTTC	CSARPGQTPSYEQYF
NA	NA	TRBJ2-6	TRBV11-1	TGTGCCAGCGACCGCTCGGGCCGGAGACGCTCTGGGGCCAACGTCCTGACTTTC	CASDRSGRRRSGANVLTF
NA	many	TRBJ2-2	TRBV4-2	TGTGCCAGCAGCCAAGATCAGGCCGGGGAGCTGTTTTTT	CASSQDQAGELFF
TRBD1	many	TRBJ2-4	TRBV9	TGTGCCAGCAGCGCCCGGACAGGGGAGAACATTCAGTACTTC	CASSARTGENIQYF
TRBD2	many	TRBJ2-5	TRBV7-9	TGTGCCAGCAGCGTTAGCGGGAGGGCCAAAGAGACCCAGTACTTC	CASSVSGRAKETQYF
TRBD1	many	TRBJ2-5	TRBV27	TGTGCCACCCTCCTCAGGACAGGGCGACAAGAGACCCAGTACTTC	CATLLRTGRQETQYF
NA	many	TRBJ1-3	TRBV3-1	TGTGCCAGCAGCCAGGGGGCTGGAAACACCATATATTTT	CASSQGAGNTIYF
NA	many	TRBJ1-2	TRBV7-2	TGTGCCAGCAGCTTAGCGGGACAAAGGGGCTACACCTTC	CASSLAGQRGYTF
NA	many	TRBJ2-2	TRBV20-1	TGCAGTGCTGCCCCCCAAGCGGGCGGGGAGCTGTTTTTT	CSAAPQAGGELFF
NA	many	TRBJ1-1	TRBV20-1	TGCAGTGCTGGCCTACAGATAAGGGCTTTCTTT	CSAGLQIRAFF
TRBD1	NA	TRBJ2-7	TRBV30	TGTGCCTGGGTGCCCGGGGACAGCTCCTACGAGCAGTACTTC	CAWVPGDSSYEQYF
NA	many	TRBJ2-3	TRBV5-1	TGCGCCAGCAGCTCAACTAGTTCCGCGCAGTATTTT	CASSSTSSAQYF
TRBD1	many	TRBJ2-1	TRBV15	TGTGTCACCAGCTCAGGACAGGGGTTTGTAAATGAGCAGTTCTTC	CVTSSGQGFVNEQFF
TRBD2	few	TRBJ2-5	TRBV7-9	TGTGCCAGCAGACACGGAACTAGCGAGATAGGAGAGACCCAGTACTTC	CASRHGTSEIGETQYF
TRBD1	many	TRBJ2-1	TRBV12-3/TRBV12-4	TGTGCCAGCAGTTCCCGTGCCGGGACAGGGGAGTTGGGTGAGCAGTTCTTC	CASSSRAGTGELGEQFF
NA	many	TRBJ1-2	TRBV4-1	TGCGCCAGCAGCTGGCAGATAACAGGGAACTATGGCTACACCTTC	CASSWQITGNYGYTF
NA	few	TRBJ2-5	TRBV25-1	TGTGCCAGCAGTGAATTTCTCGGGCAGGAGACTCAAGAGACCCAGTACTTC	CASSEFLGQETQETQYF
NA	few	TRBJ2-2	TRBV3-1	TGTGCCAGCAGCGAAGGGACAAGGAGGCCCGGGGAGCTGTTTTTT	CASSEGTRRPGELFF
TRBD1	many	TRBJ1-2	TRBV2	TGTGCCAGCAGTGAACCGGTTCCGGACAGGGCCAATGGCTACACCTTC	CASSEPVPDRANGYTF
NA	many	TRBJ1-5	TRBV20-1	TGCAGTGCTAGATGGCAGGGGTTCAATCAGCCCCAGCATTTT	CSARWQGFNQPQHF
TRBD1	NA	TRBJ1-1	TRBV28	TGTGCCAGCAGCTTCCCCCGGGGCAGGGGGTCTGAAGCTTTCTTT	CASSFPRGRGSEAFF